This entry is about one TCR beta chain. Its antigen is still unknown. These data belong to a study of early T cells in non-severe SARS-CoV-2 infection. Background on the study: It was bulk RNA from unsorted whole blood that was sequenced, and the chains were unpaired. Study results and limitations: VDJdb-based annotation leaned toward anti-spike CD8 responses and missed private and CD4 specificities.

Individually, cDNA molecules had unique molecular identifiers attached to them. TCRdb fed the 5' RACE reads into MiXCR, producing one record per CDR3 protein. The sample has tens of thousands of distinct CDR3 sequences; less than 7% are singletons. V was pared by 4 bases and J by 4 bases, with 20 bases between. The CDR3 totals 17 residues. The chain has TRBV12-3 or TRBV12-4 and TRBJ2-1, with D tentatively TRBD1 or TRBD2 (6 bases each). The sample was whole blood. The source is an adult who was a healthcare worker with PCR-confirmed SARS-CoV-2 infection or an uninfected control (not recorded which). Here the CDR3 reads CASSSLGGPIVYNEQFF. The CDR3 DNA sequence: TGTGCCAGCAGTTCCCTTGGGGGGCCGATTGTATACAATGAGCAGTTCTTC.